This T cell receptor (beta chain) was profiled in a study of blood T cell repertoires in COVID-19. Background on the study: Sites in the United States, Italy and Spain provided acute and convalescent COVID-19 samples. PBMCs, B-cell-depleted T cells, or T cells provided the cDNA or gDNA that made up the material.

Recruited during active infection, patients (from Seattle) were subsequently followed longitudinally. The ends were cut back, 4 bases at V and 4 bases at J, with 13 bases in the middle. The CDR3 runs to 14 residues. Germline-derived CDR1 and CDR2 are SEHNR and FQNEAQ (reference sequence). Authors' analysis steps: The assay estimated nucleated cells by amplifying reference gene primers. The repertoire was sequenced with immunoSEQ multiplex PCR; TCRdb's copy has only in-frame clones and lacks some. The D gene and trimming were derived from the DNA, and the V and J assignments and clone size from that table. Of approximately 480,000 clones in the sample, about 91% were seen once.

Sequencing was carried out using peripheral blood. This receptor was taken from a man between 18 and 35 years old with COVID-19, enrolled during active disease. The chain couples TRBV7-9 to TRBJ2-5; possible D gene TRBD2, 5 bases. The CDR3 region has the DNA TGTGCCAGCAGCTCCCCCGGGGTGGGAGAGACCCAGTACTTC. It yields the protein CASSSPGVGETQYF.